A selection of T cell receptor beta chains follows, all from one sample in a study of T cells in Graves' hyperthyroidism and ophthalmopathy. MiXCR, applied by TCRdb to the multiplex PCR reads, yields one record per CDR3 protein. The profile covers around 700,000 distinct CDR3 sequences, with approximately 18% appearing a single time and 16% taken by the ten largest. The sequenced material came from blood. The receptors here all came from a woman aged 50 to 60 with Graves' hyperthyroidism that later progressed to Graves' ophthalmopathy. Both conserved end residues are part of each CDR3. D genes are given only for firm matches. Rows may omit the clone size; those that give it use once, few, many or a size class.

abundance	d_gene	v_gene	j_gene	CDR3aa	CDR3nt
NA	TRBD1	TRBV5-6	TRBJ1-1	CASRERGQGLTEAFF	TGTGCCAGCAGGGAGAGGGGACAGGGCCTAACTGAAGCTTTCTTT
few	NA	TRBV7-2	TRBJ2-1	CASSQDTGGGNEQFF	TGTGCCAGCAGCCAAGACACCGGGGGTGGCAATGAGCAGTTCTTC
NA	NA	TRBV7-3	TRBJ2-4	CASSHSPEGIQYF	TGTGCCAGCAGCCACTCCCCCGAGGGCATTCAGTACTTC
few	NA	TRBV19	TRBJ2-3	CASSGTTASTDTQYF	TGTGCCAGTAGTGGGACAACTGCTAGCACAGATACGCAGTATTTT
few	NA	TRBV4-1	TRBJ2-7	CASSQVDRYEQYF	TGCGCCAGCAGCCAAGTGGATCGCTACGAGCAGTACTTC
many	TRBD2	TRBV20-1	TRBJ2-1	CSARDERSGGASYNEQFF	TGCAGTGCTAGAGATGAGCGTAGCGGGGGGGCCTCGTACAATGAGCAGTTCTTC
many	NA	TRBV5-1	TRBJ2-2	CASSLGLDIGELFF	TGCGCCAGCAGCTTGGGACTAGACATCGGGGAGCTGTTTTTT
NA	NA	TRBV9	TRBJ2-7	CASSVGVRQGEQYF	TGTGCCAGCAGCGTAGGGGTCAGGCAGGGCGAGCAGTACTTC
many	NA	TRBV7-2	TRBJ1-1	CASSTRTGAEAFF	TGTGCCAGCAGCACTCGGACTGGAGCTGAAGCTTTCTTT
NA	NA	TRBV12-3/TRBV12-4	TRBJ2-5	CATSESRLGGGETQYF	TGTGCCACCAGTGAGTCCCGGCTCGGGGGCGGCGAGACGCAGTACTTC
NA	NA	TRBV3-1	TRBJ1-4	CASSQPEGGGEEKLFF	TGTGCCAGCAGCCAACCCGAGGGGGGGGGCGAAGAAAAACTGTTTTTT
many	NA	TRBV20-1	TRBJ2-7	CSARGRAVYEQYF	TGCAGTGCTAGGGGCAGGGCAGTCTACGAGCAGTACTTC
NA	NA	TRBV7-6	TRBJ1-6	CASSQIENNSPLHF	TGTGCCAGCAGCCAAATAGAAAATAATTCACCCCTCCACTTT
few	TRBD1	TRBV29-1	TRBJ2-7	CSVGPTGTGLGEQYF	TGCAGCGTTGGACCGACCGGGACAGGGTTGGGCGAGCAGTACTTC
few	NA	TRBV30	TRBJ1-5	CAWSPLGGPTIMAQHF	TGTGCCTGGAGTCCCCTAGGAGGGCCGACGATTATGGCCCAGCATTTT
once	NA	TRBV28	TRBJ1-5	CASSFLVVSNQPQHF	TGTGCCAGCAGTTTTCTTGTGGTGAGCAATCAGCCCCAGCATTTT